This T cell receptor (beta chain) stems from a study of cytomegalovirus exposure and HLA in healthy donors. General study points: Per a later analysis, roughly 17,000 TCR beta sequences showed association with HLA alleles at 0.05 false discovery rate.

A multiplex PCR was run with 60 Vbeta primers and 13 Jbeta primers. Assay: immunoSEQ multiplex PCR; the TCRdb copy retains only in-frame clones and omits some. Of 50,000 to 70,000 clones listed, almost 80% are singletons. Donors were ostensibly healthy at sampling, although undocumented immune exposures were probable. The V end was cut by 6 bases, the J end by 2 bases, with 18 bases between. CDR3 size: 15 residues. Germline CDR1 and CDR2: SQVTM and ANQGSEA. Worth noting for this clone: Its antigen remains unidentified.

The chain links TRBV29-1 to TRBJ2-3; TRBD2 is a possible D gene (7 bases). The sequencing sample was made of PBMCs. This clonotype was sampled from a girl between 10 and 17 years old in good health and CMV-seropositive. Here the CDR3 DNA reads TGCAGCGTCGGAAGGGGGACTACGACCACAGATACGCAGTATTTT. Translation gives CSVGRGTTTTDTQYF.